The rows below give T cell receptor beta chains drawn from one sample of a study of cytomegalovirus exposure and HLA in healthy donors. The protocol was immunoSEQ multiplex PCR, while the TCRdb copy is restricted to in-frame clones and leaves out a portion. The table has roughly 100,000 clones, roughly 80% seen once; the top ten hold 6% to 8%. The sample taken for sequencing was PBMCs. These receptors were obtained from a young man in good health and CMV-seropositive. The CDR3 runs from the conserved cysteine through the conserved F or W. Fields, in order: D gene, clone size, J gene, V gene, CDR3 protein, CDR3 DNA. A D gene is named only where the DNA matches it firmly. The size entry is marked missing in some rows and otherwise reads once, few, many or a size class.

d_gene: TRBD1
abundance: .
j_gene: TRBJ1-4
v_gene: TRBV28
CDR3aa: CASSIGQGTNEKLFF
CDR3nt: TGTGCCAGCAGTATTGGACAGGGAACTAATGAAAAACTGTTTTTT

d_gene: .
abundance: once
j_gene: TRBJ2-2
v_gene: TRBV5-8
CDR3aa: CASSFTVYTGELFF
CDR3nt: TGTGCCAGCAGCTTCACAGTTTACACCGGGGAGCTGTTTTTT

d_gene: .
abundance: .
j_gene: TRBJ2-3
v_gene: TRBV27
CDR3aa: CASRGIADTQYF
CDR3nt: TGTGCCAGCAGGGGTATAGCGGATACGCAGTATTTT

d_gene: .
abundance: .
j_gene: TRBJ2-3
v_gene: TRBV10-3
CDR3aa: CACRGISTDTQYF
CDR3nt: TGTGCCTGTCGGGGGATTAGCACAGATACGCAGTATTTT

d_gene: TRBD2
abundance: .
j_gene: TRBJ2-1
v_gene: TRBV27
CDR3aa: CARRAGTRHNEQFF
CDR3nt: TGTGCCAGGAGGGCCGGGACTAGACACAATGAGCAGTTCTTC

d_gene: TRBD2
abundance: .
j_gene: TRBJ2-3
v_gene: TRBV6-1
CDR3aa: CASSEGLAGADTQYF
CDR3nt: TGTGCCAGCAGTGAAGGACTAGCGGGGGCAGATACGCAGTATTTT

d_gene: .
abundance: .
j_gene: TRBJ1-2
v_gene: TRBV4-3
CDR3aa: CASSQAGSWGDGYTF
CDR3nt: TGCGCCAGCAGCCAAGCTGGATCGTGGGGGGATGGCTACACCTTC

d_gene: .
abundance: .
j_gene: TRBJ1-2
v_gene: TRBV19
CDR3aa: CASSNGHSGGIYGYTF
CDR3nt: TGTGCCAGTAGTAACGGCCACAGCGGGGGAATCTATGGCTACACCTTC

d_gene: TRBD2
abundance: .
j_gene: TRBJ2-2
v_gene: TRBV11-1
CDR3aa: CASSREASTGELFF
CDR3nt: TGTGCCAGCAGCCGGGAGGCCAGTACCGGGGAGCTGTTTTTT

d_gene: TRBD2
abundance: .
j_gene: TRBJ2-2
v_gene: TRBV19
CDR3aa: CASKVGSGGNAGELFF
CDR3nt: TGTGCCAGTAAGGTGGGGAGCGGGGGGAACGCCGGGGAGCTGTTTTTT

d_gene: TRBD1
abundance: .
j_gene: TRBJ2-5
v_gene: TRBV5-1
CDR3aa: CASSAGRGLQETQYF
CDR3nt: TGCGCCAGCAGCGCGGGCAGGGGGCTTCAAGAGACCCAGTACTTC

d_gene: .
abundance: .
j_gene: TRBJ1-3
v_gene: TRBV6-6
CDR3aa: CASSYDRGKNTIYF
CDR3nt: TGTGCCAGCAGTTACGATCGGGGGAAAAACACCATATATTTT

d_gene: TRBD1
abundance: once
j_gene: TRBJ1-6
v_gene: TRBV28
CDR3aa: CASSPRTGGNSPLHF
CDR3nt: TGTGCCAGCAGTCCCAGGACAGGGGGGAATTCACCCCTCCACTTT

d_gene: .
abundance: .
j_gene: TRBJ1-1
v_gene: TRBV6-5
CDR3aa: CASSRGFNTEAFF
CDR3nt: TGTGCCAGCAGCAGGGGCTTTAACACTGAAGCTTTCTTT

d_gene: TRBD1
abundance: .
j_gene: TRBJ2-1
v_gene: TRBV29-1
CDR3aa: CSVEDPGQGSNEQFF
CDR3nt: TGCAGCGTTGAAGATCCAGGACAGGGGAGCAATGAGCAGTTCTTC

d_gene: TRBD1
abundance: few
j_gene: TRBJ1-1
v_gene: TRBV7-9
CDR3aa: CASSLVGGDRGFYTEAFF
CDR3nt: TGTGCCAGCAGCTTAGTCGGAGGGGACAGGGGCTTTTACACTGAAGCTTTCTTT